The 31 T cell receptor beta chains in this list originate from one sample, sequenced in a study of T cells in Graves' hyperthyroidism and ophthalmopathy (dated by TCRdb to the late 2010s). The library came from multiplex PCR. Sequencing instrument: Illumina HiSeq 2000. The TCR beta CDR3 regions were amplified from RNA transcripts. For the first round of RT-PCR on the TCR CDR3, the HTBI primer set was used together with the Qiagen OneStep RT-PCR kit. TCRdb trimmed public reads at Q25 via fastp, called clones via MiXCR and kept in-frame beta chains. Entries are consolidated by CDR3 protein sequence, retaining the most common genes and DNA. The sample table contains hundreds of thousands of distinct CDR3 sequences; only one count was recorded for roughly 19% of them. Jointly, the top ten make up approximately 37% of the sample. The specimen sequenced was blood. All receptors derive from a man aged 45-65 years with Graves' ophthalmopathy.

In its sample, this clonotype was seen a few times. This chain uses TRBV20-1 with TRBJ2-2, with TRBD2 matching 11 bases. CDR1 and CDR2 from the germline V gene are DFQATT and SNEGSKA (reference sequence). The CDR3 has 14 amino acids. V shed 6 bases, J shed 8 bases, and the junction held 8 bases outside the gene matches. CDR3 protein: CSALTSGAAGELFF. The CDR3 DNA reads TGCAGTGCACTGACTAGCGGGGCGGCGGGGGAGCTGTTTTTT.

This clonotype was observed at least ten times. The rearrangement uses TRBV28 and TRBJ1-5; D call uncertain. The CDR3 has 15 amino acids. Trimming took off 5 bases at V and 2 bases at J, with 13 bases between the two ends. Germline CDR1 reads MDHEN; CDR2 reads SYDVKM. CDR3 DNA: TGTGCCAGCAGTACCCGGGTATCAGGCAATCAGCCCCAGCATTTT. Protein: CASSTRVSGNQPQHF.

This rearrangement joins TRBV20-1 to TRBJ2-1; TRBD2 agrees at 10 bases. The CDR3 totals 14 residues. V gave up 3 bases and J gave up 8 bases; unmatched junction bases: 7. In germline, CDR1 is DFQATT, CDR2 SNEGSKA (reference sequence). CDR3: CSARSGRAWDEQFF. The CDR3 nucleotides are TGCAGTGCTAGGAGCGGGAGGGCCTGGGATGAGCAGTTCTTC.

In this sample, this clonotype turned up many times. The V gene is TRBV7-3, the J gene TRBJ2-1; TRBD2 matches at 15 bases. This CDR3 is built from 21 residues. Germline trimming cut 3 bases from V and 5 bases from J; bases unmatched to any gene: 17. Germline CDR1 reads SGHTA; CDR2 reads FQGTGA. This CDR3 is CASSFLDDGTSGRMSNNEQFF. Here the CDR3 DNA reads TGTGCCAGCAGCTTTCTAGACGACGGGACTAGCGGGAGGATGAGCAACAATGAGCAGTTCTTC.

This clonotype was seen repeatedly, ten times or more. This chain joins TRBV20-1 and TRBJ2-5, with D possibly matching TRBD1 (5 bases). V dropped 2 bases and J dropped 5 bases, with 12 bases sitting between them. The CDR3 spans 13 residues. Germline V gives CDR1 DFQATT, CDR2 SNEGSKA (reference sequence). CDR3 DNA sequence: TGCAGTGCTAGATGGACATTTCGCGAGACCCAGTACTTC. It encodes CSARWTFRETQYF.

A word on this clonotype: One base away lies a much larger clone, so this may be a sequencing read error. DNA for the CDR3: TGTACCAGCAGCTACACTGAAGCTTTCTTT. Its translation is CTSSYTEAFF. The J gene is TRBJ1-1, the V gene TRBV12-3 or TRBV12-4; no definite D call. This CDR3 has 10 amino acids.

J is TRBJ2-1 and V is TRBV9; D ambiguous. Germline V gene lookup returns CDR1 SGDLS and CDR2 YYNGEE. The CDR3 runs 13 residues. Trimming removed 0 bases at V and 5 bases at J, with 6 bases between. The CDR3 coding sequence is TGTGCCAGCAGCGTAGCTTCGGACAATGAGCAGTTCTTC. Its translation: CASSVASDNEQFF.

The CDR3 protein is CASTTFGGALGEQYF. CDR3 bases: TGTGCCAGTACCACGTTCGGGGGTGCTTTGGGCGAGCAGTACTTC. The rearrangement uses TRBV19 and TRBJ2-7; a possible D gene is TRBD2 (6 bases). The V gene's germline CDR1 is LNHDA and CDR2 SQIVND (reference sequence). With 7 bases removed from V and 6 bases from J, the gap between germline ends came to 22 bases. The length of the CDR3 is 15 residues. Full variable domain (remainder filled in from reference TRBV19 and TRBJ2-7): DGGITQSPKYLFRKEGQNVTLSCEQNLNHDAMYWYRQDPGQGLRLIYYSQIVNDFQKGDIAEGYSVSREKKESFPLTVTSAQKNPTAFYLCASTTFGGALGEQYFGPGTRLTVT.

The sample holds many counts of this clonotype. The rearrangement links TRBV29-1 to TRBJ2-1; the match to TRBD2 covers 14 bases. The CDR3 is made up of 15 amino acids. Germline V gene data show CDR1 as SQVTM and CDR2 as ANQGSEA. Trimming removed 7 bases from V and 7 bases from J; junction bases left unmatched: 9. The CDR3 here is CSAEGLAGVTNEQFF. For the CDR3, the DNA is TGCAGCGCCGAGGGACTAGCGGGAGTAACAAATGAGCAGTTCTTC.

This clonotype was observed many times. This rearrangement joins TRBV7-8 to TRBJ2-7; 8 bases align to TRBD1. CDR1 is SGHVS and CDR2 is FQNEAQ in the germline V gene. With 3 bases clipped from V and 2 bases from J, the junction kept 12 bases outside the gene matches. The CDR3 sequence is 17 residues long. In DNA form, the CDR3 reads TGTGCCAGCAGCTTTCCCAGAGGACAGGGAGGTACCTACGAGCAGTACTTC. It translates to CASSFPRGQGGTYEQYF.

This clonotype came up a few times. CDR3 sequence: CASRATGGGNNEQFF. DNA for the CDR3: TGTGCCAGCAGGGCCACAGGGGGGGGCAACAATGAGCAGTTCTTC. The V and J genes are TRBV2 and TRBJ2-1; possible D gene TRBD1, 8 bases. This CDR3 region has 15 residues. V shed 6 bases and J shed 5 bases, with 17 bases lying between them. Germline values: CDR1 SNHLY, CDR2 FYNNEI.

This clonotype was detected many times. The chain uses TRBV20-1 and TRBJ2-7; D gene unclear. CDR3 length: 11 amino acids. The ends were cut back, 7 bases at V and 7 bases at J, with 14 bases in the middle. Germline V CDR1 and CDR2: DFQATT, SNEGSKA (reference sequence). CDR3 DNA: TGCAGTGGGCCCCCCGATGGGGAGCAGTACTTC. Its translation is CSGPPDGEQYF.

CDR3 nucleotide sequence: TGTGCCAGCAGACTACAGGGGGGCTCCTACAATGAGCAGTTCTTC. This sequence encodes CASRLQGGSYNEQFF. This chain uses TRBV6-1 with TRBJ2-1, with 8 bases aligning to TRBD1. With V trimmed by 6 bases and J by 0 bases, 4 bases remained unmatched. The CDR3 extends over 15 amino acids. Germline V gene lookup returns CDR1 MNHNS and CDR2 SASEGT.

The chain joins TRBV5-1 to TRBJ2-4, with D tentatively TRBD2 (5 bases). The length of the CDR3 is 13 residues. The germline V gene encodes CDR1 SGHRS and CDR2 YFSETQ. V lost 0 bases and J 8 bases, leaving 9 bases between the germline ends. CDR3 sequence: CASSLAADYIQYF. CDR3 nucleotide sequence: TGCGCCAGCAGCTTGGCGGCGGACTACATTCAGTACTTC.

CDR3 amino acids: CASMFRGGNTIYF. Written as DNA, the CDR3 is TGCGCCAGCATGTTCAGGGGCGGAAACACCATATATTTT. The chain carries TRBV10-1 and TRBJ1-3; D possibly corresponds to TRBD1 (6 bases). CDR3 size: 13 residues. The V gene lost 7 bases and the J gene lost 4 bases, with 11 bases spanning the gap. CDR1 is WNHNN and CDR2 is SYGVQD in the germline V gene (reference sequence).

CDR3 sequence reads: CASSEGYSNQPQHF. Written as DNA, the CDR3 is TGTGCCAGCAGTGAAGGTTATAGCAATCAGCCCCAGCATTTT. The chain has TRBV6-1 and TRBJ1-5; D unresolved. The CDR3 length is 14 residues. Germline V CDR1 and CDR2: MNHNS, SASEGT. Trimming pared 1 base from V and 0 bases from J, leaving 4 bases between.

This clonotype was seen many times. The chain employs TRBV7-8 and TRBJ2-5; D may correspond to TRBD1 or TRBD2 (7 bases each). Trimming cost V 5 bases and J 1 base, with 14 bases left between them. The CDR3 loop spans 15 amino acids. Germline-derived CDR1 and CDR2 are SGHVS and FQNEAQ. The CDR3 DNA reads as TGTGCCAGCAGCCCCAGGGGGGGTTTCCAAGAGACCCAGTACTTC. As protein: CASSPRGGFQETQYF.

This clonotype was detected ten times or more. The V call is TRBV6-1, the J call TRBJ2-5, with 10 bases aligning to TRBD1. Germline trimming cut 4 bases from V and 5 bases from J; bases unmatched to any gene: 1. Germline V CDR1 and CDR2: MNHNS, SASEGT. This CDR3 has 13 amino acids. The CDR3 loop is CASSGQGAETQYF. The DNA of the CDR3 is TGTGCCAGCAGTGGACAGGGGGCGGAGACCCAGTACTTC.

CDR3 sequence reads: CASSPRMRGWEQYF. The CDR3 DNA follows: TGTGCCAGCAGCCCCAGAATGAGGGGCTGGGAGCAGTACTTC. This chain connects TRBV11-1 to TRBJ2-7, with D perhaps assigned TRBD1 or TRBD2 (5 bases each). CDR3 length: 14 amino acids. In germline, CDR1 is SGHAT, CDR2 FQDESV (reference sequence). With 5 bases removed from V and 7 bases from J, the gap between germline ends came to 18 bases.

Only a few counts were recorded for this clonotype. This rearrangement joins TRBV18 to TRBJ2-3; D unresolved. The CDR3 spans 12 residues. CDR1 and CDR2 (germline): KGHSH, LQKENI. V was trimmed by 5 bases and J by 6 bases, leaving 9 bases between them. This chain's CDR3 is CASSKETDTQYF. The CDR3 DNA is TGTGCCAGCTCAAAAGAAACGGATACGCAGTATTTT.

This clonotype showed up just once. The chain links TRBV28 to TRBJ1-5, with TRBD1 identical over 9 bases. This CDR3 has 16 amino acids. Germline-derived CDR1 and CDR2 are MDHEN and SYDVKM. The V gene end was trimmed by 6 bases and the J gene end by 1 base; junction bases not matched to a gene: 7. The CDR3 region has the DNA TGTGCCAGCAGGAAAACAGGGGGCGCGAGCAATCAGCCCCAGCATTTT. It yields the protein CASRKTGGASNQPQHF.

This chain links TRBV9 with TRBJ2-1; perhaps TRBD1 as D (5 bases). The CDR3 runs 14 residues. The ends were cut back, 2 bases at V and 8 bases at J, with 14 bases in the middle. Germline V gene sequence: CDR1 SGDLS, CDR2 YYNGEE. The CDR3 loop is CASSVNVGVDEQFF. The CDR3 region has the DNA TGTGCCAGCAGCGTGAACGTAGGGGTGGATGAGCAGTTCTTC.

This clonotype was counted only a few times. The DNA of the CDR3 is TGTGCCAGCAGGTCGGGGGAGGCTAATGAAAAACTGTTTTTT. Amino acid sequence: CASRSGEANEKLFF. The chain joins TRBV6-1 to TRBJ1-4; D possibly corresponds to TRBD1 (5 bases). From germline, CDR1 is MNHNS and CDR2 SASEGT. V dropped 6 bases and J dropped 3 bases, with 11 bases sitting between them. The CDR3 loop spans 14 amino acids.

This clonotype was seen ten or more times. As DNA, the CDR3 is TGTGCCAGCTCGAAGGGGGGGCCAGGGTTTGGAGATACGCAGTATTTT. Translated, it gives CASSKGGPGFGDTQYF. V and J are TRBV3-1 and TRBJ2-3, with D tentatively TRBD2 (7 bases). The CDR3 sequence is 16 residues long. V dropped 8 bases and J dropped 5 bases, with 23 bases sitting between them. The germline CDR1 and CDR2 sequences are LGHDT and YNNKEL (reference sequence).

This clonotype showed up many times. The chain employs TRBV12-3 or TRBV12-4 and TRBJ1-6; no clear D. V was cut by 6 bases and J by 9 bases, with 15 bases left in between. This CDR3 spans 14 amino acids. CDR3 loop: CASRETVAGSPLHF. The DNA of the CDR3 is TGTGCCAGCAGAGAGACGGTCGCGGGTTCACCCCTCCACTTT.

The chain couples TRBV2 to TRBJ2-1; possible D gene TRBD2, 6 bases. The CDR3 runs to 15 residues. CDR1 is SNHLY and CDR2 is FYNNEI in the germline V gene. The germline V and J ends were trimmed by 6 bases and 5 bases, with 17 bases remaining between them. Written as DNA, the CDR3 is TGTGCCAGCAGCCTAGACGCGGGGAGTCACAATGAGCAGTTCTTC. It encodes CASSLDAGSHNEQFF.

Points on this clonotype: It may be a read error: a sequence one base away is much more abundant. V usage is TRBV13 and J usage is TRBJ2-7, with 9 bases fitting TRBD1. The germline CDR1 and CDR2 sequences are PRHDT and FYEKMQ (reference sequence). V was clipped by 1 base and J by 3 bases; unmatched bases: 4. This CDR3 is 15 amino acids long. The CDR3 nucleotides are TGTGCCAGCAGCTTAGACGGGACAGGGCTCTACGAGCAGTACTTC. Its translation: CASSLDGTGLYEQYF. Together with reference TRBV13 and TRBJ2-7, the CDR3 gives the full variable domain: AAGVIQSPRHLIKEKRETATLKCYPIPRHDTVYWYQQGPGQDPQFLISFYEKMQSDKGSIPDRFSAQQFSDYHSELNMSSLELGDSALYFCASSLDGTGLYEQYFGPGTRLTVT.

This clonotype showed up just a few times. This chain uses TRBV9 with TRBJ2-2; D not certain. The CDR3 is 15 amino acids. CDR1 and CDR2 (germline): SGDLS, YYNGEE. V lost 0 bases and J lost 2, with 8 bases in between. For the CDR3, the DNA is TGTGCCAGCAGCGTAGTCGGCGGTAACACCGGGGAGCTGTTTTTT. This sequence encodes CASSVVGGNTGELFF.

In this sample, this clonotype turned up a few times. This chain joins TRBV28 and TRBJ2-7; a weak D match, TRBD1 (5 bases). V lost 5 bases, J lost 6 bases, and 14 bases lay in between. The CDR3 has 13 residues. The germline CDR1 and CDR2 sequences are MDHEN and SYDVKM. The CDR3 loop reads CASSTDSFREQYF. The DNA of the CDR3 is TGTGCCAGCAGTACCGACAGTTTTCGCGAGCAGTACTTC.

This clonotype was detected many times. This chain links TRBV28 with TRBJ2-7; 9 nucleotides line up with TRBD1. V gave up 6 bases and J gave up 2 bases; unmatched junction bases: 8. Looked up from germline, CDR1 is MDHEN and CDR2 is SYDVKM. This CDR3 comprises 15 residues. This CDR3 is CASRLWDRDAYEQYF. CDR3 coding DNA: TGTGCCAGCAGACTCTGGGACAGGGACGCCTACGAGCAGTACTTC.

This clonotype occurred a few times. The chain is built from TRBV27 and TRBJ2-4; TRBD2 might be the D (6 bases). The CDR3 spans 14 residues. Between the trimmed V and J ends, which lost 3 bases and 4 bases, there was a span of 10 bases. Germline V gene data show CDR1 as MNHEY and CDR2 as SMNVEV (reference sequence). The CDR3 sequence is CASSFLASKNIQYF. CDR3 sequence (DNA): TGTGCCAGCAGTTTCCTAGCGAGTAAAAACATTCAGTACTTC.